Listed here are 5 T cell receptor beta chains from one sample, sequenced in a study of T cell repertoires in cytomegalovirus infection. MiXCR was run by TCRdb on the reads, yielding one entry per CDR3 protein. The sample shows approximately 150,000 distinct CDR3 sequences, about a sixth of them seen only once. Sample: CD8+ T cells from PBMCs. These TCRs come from a human donor in good health (CMV status not recorded). Some clones in this sample may be carry-over from other donors' samples.

This clonotype occurred many times. This chain connects TRBV7-9 to TRBJ1-1; D not certain. Germline loops: CDR1 SEHNR, CDR2 FQNEAQ (reference sequence). The CDR3 has 12 residues. V was shortened by 5 bases and J by 7 bases, with 11 bases between the two germline ends. CDR3 region: CASSQRAFEAFF. The CDR3 DNA reads as TGTGCCAGCAGCCAAAGAGCCTTTGAAGCTTTCTTT.

The chain employs TRBV5-4 and TRBJ1-1; D unclear. The germline V gene encodes CDR1 SGHNT and CDR2 YYREEE (reference sequence). V lost 5 bases and J lost 2, with 16 bases in between. The CDR3 sequence is 15 residues long. CDR3 sequence: CASRMMAVHNTEAFF. Here the CDR3 DNA reads TGTGCCAGCAGGATGATGGCCGTTCATAACACTGAAGCTTTCTTT.

This clonotype turned up a few times. This rearrangement joins TRBV7-9 to TRBJ2-5; 10 nucleotides align to TRBD2. Germline CDR1 SEHNR, CDR2 FQNEAQ (reference sequence). The V gene end was trimmed by 5 bases and the J gene end by 4 bases; junction bases not matched to a gene: 13. The CDR3 runs 17 residues. This chain's CDR3 is CASSTEQRGGRGETQYF. The CDR3 nucleotides are TGTGCCAGCAGCACTGAACAGCGGGGGGGGCGAGGAGAGACCCAGTACTTC. Variable domain in full (rest from reference TRBV7-9 and TRBJ2-5): DTGVSQNPRHKITKRGQNVTFRCDPISEHNRLYWYRQTLGQGPEFLTYFQNEAQLEKSRLLSDRFSAERPKGSFSTLEIQRTEQGDSAMYLCASSTEQRGGRGETQYFGPGTRLLVL.

This clonotype was detected only a few times. CDR3 loop: CSASRVPKARYNEQFF. For the CDR3, the DNA is TGCAGTGCTAGTAGGGTTCCCAAAGCCCGTTACAATGAGCAGTTCTTC. The chain links TRBV20-1 to TRBJ2-1; D not certain. The CDR3 is 16 amino acids. Trimming stripped 3 bases from V and 4 bases from J, with 19 bases between. Germline V lookup: CDR1 DFQATT, CDR2 SNEGSKA (reference sequence).

This rearrangement joins TRBV28 to TRBJ2-7; D possibly matches TRBD1 or TRBD2 (5 bases each). Germline-derived CDR1 and CDR2 are MDHEN and SYDVKM. CDR3 length: 15 amino acids. V lost 5 bases, J lost 5 bases, and 19 bases lay in between. The CDR3 region has the DNA TGTGCCAGCAGTCGGGACGAGCCCCATCAGGACGAGCAGTACTTC. Translating gives CASSRDEPHQDEQYF.